This T cell receptor (beta chain) appears in the sequencing data of a study of blood T cell repertoires in COVID-19. This CDR3 is built from 13 residues. The germline V gene encodes CDR1 MNHEY and CDR2 SMNVEV (reference sequence). The germline V and J ends were trimmed by 8 bases and 3 bases, with 14 bases remaining between them. Only in-frame clones appear in the TCRdb table, and some are missing; sequencing was by immunoSEQ multiplex PCR. The sample yields some 230,000 clones, approximately 86% seen once. The sequence came from a woman aged 45-65 years with COVID-19, enrolled during active disease. Sequenced material: peripheral blood. The V call is TRBV27, the J call TRBJ2-7, with D hard to call. CDR3 amino acids: CASERHCHYEQYF. The DNA for the CDR3 is TGTGCCAGCGAGAGACACTGCCACTACGAGCAGTACTTC.